The rows below give T cell receptor beta chains drawn from one sample of a study of beta chain features in type 1 diabetes. Clones were read by immunoSEQ multiplex PCR, and TCRdb kept only the in-frame ones, dropping some. The sample lists approximately 280,000 clones, about 15% seen once, with roughly 0.015% in the top ten. The sample comprised naive CD4+ T cells from blood. The source is a man between 18 and 29 years old with type 1 diabetes. Both conserved end residues are part of each CDR3. The D gene is left open where the match is weak. Size is stated for part of the rows, as once, few or many counts, or as a class when the clone is expanded.

TRBJ2-7 few TRBD2 TRBV4-2 TGTGCCAGCAGCCCGGAGCTAGCGGGAGGCACCCCCTACGAGCAGTACTTC CASSPELAGGTPYEQYF
TRBJ2-7 few TRBD2 TRBV28 TGTGCCAGCAGTGGGCGAATAGGACTAGCGCCCGCCTACGAGCAGTACTTC CASSGRIGLAPAYEQYF
TRBJ1-4 - - TRBV9 TGTGCCAGCAGCGTAGCGGGTGGAAAACTGTTTTTT CASSVAGGKLFF
TRBJ2-3 few TRBD2 TRBV2 TGTGCCAGCAGTGGACTAGCGGGAGGGGATACGCAGTATTTT CASSGLAGGDTQYF
TRBJ2-5 few TRBD2 TRBV7-2 TGTGCCAGCAGCTTAGTGTGGGGGGGGGAGACCCAGTACTTC CASSLVWGGETQYF
TRBJ2-1 - TRBD1 TRBV9 TGTGCCAGCAGCCCCCCGGGACAGGGGCGCCCTCACTCCTACAATGAGCAGTTCTTC CASSPPGQGRPHSYNEQFF
TRBJ2-5 - TRBD2 TRBV12-5 TGTGCTAGCTCAAAGACTAGCGGGGGAGAGACCCAGTACTTC CASSKTSGGETQYF
TRBJ2-7 few - TRBV6-6 TGTGCCAGCAGGGCTTTCGTCGGGGAGCAGTACTTC CASRAFVGEQYF
TRBJ1-5 few TRBD1 TRBV4-2 TGTGCCAGCAGCCAAAGCCTACAGGGGGTGTCGATGCCCCAGCATTTT CASSQSLQGVSMPQHF
TRBJ1-2 - TRBD1 TRBV9 TGTGCCAGCAGCGTAGAGGTGACAGGGTCTTATGGCTACACCTTC CASSVEVTGSYGYTF
TRBJ2-5 few - TRBV5-1 TGCGCCAGCAGACTGTCACGCCAAGAGACCCAGTACTTC CASRLSRQETQYF
TRBJ2-7 - TRBD2 TRBV10-1 TGCGCCAGCAGTGAAGGTAGCGGGGCCTACGAGCAGTACTTC CASSEGSGAYEQYF